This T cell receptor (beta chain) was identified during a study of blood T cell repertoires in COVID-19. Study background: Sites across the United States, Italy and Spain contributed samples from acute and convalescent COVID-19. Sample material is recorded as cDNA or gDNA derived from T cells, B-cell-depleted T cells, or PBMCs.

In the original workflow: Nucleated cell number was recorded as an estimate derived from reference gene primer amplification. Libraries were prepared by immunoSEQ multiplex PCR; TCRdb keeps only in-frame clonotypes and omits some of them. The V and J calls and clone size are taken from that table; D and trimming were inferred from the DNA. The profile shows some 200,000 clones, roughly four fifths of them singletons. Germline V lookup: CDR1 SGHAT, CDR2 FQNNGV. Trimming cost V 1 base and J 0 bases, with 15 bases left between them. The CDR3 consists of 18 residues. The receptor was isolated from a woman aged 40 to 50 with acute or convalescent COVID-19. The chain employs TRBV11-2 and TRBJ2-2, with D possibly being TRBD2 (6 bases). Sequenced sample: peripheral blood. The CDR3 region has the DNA TGTGCCAGCAGCTTAGTCCGGAGGGTAGCTGCGAACACCGGGGAGCTGTTTTTT. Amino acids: CASSLVRRVAANTGELFF.